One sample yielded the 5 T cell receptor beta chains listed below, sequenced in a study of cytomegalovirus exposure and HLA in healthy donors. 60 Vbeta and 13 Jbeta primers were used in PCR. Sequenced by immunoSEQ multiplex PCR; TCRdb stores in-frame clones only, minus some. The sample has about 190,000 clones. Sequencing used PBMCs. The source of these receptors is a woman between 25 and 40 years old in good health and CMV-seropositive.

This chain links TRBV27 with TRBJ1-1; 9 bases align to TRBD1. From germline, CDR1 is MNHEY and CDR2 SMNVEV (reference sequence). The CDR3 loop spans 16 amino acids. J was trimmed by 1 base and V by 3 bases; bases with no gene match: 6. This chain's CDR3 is CASSFGGQGWNTEAFF. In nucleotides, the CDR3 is TGTGCCAGCAGTTTCGGGGGACAGGGTTGGAACACTGAAGCTTTCTTT.

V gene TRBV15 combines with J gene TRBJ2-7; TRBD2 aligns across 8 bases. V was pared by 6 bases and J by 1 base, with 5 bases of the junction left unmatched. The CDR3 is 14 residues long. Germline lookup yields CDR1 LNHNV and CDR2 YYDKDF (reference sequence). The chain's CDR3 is CATRGAGDSYEQYF. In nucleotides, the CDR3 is TGTGCCACCAGAGGAGCGGGAGATTCCTACGAGCAGTACTTC. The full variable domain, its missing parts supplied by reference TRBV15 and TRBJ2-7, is DAMVIQNPRYQVTQFGKPVTLSCSQTLNHNVMYWYQQKSSQAPKLLFHYYDKDFNNEADTPDNFQSRRPNTSFCFLDIRSPGLGDTAMYLCATRGAGDSYEQYFGPGTRLTVT.

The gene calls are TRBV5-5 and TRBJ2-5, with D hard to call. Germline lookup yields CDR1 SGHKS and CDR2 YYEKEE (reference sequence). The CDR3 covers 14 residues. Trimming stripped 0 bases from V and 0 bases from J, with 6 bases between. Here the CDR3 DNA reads TGTGCCAGCAGCTTGGTTCAGGACCAAGAGACCCAGTACTTC. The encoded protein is CASSLVQDQETQYF.

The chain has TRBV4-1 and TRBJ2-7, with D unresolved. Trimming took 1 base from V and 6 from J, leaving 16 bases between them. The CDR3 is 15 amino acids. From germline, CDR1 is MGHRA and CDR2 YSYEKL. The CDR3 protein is CASSQAGDWVVEQYF. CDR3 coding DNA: TGCGCCAGCAGCCAAGCCGGAGATTGGGTCGTCGAGCAGTACTTC.

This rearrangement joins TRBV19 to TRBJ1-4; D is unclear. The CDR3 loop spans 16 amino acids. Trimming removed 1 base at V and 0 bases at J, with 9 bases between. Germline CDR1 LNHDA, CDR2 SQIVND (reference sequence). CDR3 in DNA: TGTGCCAGTAGTATAGGCGGTCCCACAACTAATGAAAAACTGTTTTTT. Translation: CASSIGGPTTNEKLFF.